This TCR beta chain came from a study of spatial heterogeneity in lung cancer. Looking at the study overall: Raw reads contained each unique TCR and UMI combination more than ten times on average. General study points: How many expanded intratumoral alpha and beta TCRs were present tracked the tumor mutation count, which was a count of nonsynonymous mutations.

The time point: sample taken at primary tumor resection. No cells were sorted before sequencing. The whole RNA sequenced was extracted from tumor, nontumor lung or frozen PBMC. This clonotype was observed at least ten times. The antigen remains undetermined. The germline V gene has CDR1 SQVTM and CDR2 ANQGSEA. CDR3 length: 13 residues. Unmatched junction bases numbered 5, after V lost 7 bases and J lost 3 bases. Every TCR cDNA molecule carried a tag that served as a unique molecular identifier. TCRdb ran MiXCR on the 5' RACE reads and lists one entry per CDR3 protein. This table holds about 11,000 distinct CDR3 sequences, around 10% found once.

V gene TRBV29-1 combines with J gene TRBJ1-2, with 10 bases that match TRBD1. The TCR was taken from a female donor with early-stage non-small cell lung cancer. The sequencing here drew on lung tumor tissue, taken at surgery. CDR3 bases: TGCAGCGGTTCCGGGACAGGGGACTATGGCTACACCTTC. Translated, it gives CSGSGTGDYGYTF.